Each of the 21 T cell receptor beta chains below was sequenced from the same sample in a study of blood T cell repertoires in COVID-19. The method was immunoSEQ multiplex PCR; TCRdb's version includes in-frame clones alone and lacks a portion of them. The sample records fewer than 450,000 clones, approximately 91% being singletons. The specimen sequenced was peripheral blood. Receptors were obtained from a woman in her 70s with COVID-19, enrolled during active disease.

The chain couples TRBV5-6 to TRBJ1-1; TRBD1 matches 8 bases. Germline values: CDR1 SGHDT, CDR2 YYEEEE. V lost 1 base, J lost 3 bases, and 5 bases stayed unmatched. This CDR3 region has 15 residues. The CDR3 nucleotides read TGTGCCAGCAGCTTGACAGGGGGAGAGGACACTGAAGCTTTCTTT. Amino acid sequence: CASSLTGGEDTEAFF. Drawing the rest from reference TRBV5-6 and TRBJ1-1, the complete variable domain is DAGVTQSPTHLIKTRGQQVTLRCSPKSGHDTVSWYQQALGQGPQFIFQYYEEEERQRGNFPDRFSGHQFPNYSSELNVNALLLGDSALYLCASSLTGGEDTEAFFGQGTRLTVV.

The rearrangement links TRBV7-3 to TRBJ2-2, with TRBD2 identical over 9 bases. From germline, CDR1 is SGHTA and CDR2 FQGTGA. This CDR3 is built from 16 residues. The junction had 9 bases not matched to a gene; V was cut back by 4 bases and J by 6 bases. CDR3 in amino acids: CASSSSGTSSPGELFF. CDR3 coding DNA: TGTGCCAGCAGCTCTTCCGGGACTAGCTCTCCCGGGGAGCTGTTTTTT. The full variable domain, rest sourced from reference TRBV7-3 and TRBJ2-2, is GAGVSQTPSNKVTEKGKYVELRCDPISGHTALYWYRQSLGQGPEFLIYFQGTGAADDSGLPNDRFFAVRPEGSVSTLKIQRTERGDSAVYLCASSSSGTSSPGELFFGEGSRLTVL.

The V and J genes are TRBV19 and TRBJ1-5, with D perhaps matching TRBD1 (5 bases). V lost 4 bases and J 9 bases, leaving 10 bases between the germline ends. Germline V gene sequence: CDR1 LNHDA, CDR2 SQIVND (reference sequence). This CDR3 has 12 amino acids. The CDR3: CASSRGDGPQHF. CDR3 sequence (DNA): TGTGCCAGTAGTAGGGGCGATGGGCCCCAGCATTTT.

The chain uses TRBV3-1 (or the pseudogene TRBV3-2) and TRBJ2-1; 9 nucleotides line up with TRBD1. The V segment lost 0 bases and the J segment 6 bases; nucleotides outside the gene matches: 6. CDR1 is LGHDT and CDR2 is YNNKEL in the germline V gene (reference sequence). The CDR3 is 16 amino acids. The CDR3: CASSQDGDREINEQFF. The CDR3 nucleotides are TGTGCCAGCAGCCAAGACGGGGACAGGGAGATCAATGAGCAGTTCTTC.

This clone was seen just once. This chain links TRBV5-1 with TRBJ2-7, with D perhaps matching TRBD1 (6 bases). Germline CDR1 and CDR2: SGHRS and YFSETQ. The CDR3 runs 16 residues. Trimming left V 4 bases short and J 0 bases short, with 17 bases between. The CDR3 DNA follows: TGCGCCAGCAGCGCGGGCGCAGGGGTGACCTCCTACGAGCAGTACTTC. This encodes CASSAGAGVTSYEQYF.

CDR3 DNA sequence: TGTGCCAGCAGTTTTGGGCTGGTCTATGGCTACACCTTC. Residues: CASSFGLVYGYTF. The V and J genes are TRBV12-3 or TRBV12-4 and TRBJ1-2; D gene ambiguous. This CDR3 has 13 residues. With 3 bases removed from V and 4 bases from J, the gap between germline ends came to 9 bases.

This clone was counted a single time. V is TRBV19 and J is TRBJ1-1, with D possibly being TRBD1 (5 bases). CDR1 is LNHDA, CDR2 SQIVND, per germline (reference sequence). Trimming shortened V by 3 bases and J by 0 bases, and 11 bases separated the two germline ends. The CDR3 has 15 residues. CDR3 loop: CASSMGQRMNTEAFF. For the CDR3, the DNA is TGTGCCAGTAGTATGGGGCAGAGAATGAACACTGAAGCTTTCTTT.

The chain joins TRBV24-1 to TRBJ1-3; 11 bases are a match to TRBD1. V dropped 7 bases and J dropped 8; count of bases not matched to a gene: 9. CDR1 is KGHDR, CDR2 SFDVKD, per germline. The CDR3 is made up of 15 amino acids. CDR3 DNA: TGTGCCACCAGAGGGGACAGGGGGGATTCGGACACCATATATTTT. Its translation: CATRGDRGDSDTIYF.

The chain links TRBV2 to TRBJ2-7; the D is unclear. V was shortened by 5 bases and J by 1 base, with 3 bases between the two germline ends. Germline lookup yields CDR1 SNHLY and CDR2 FYNNEI. The CDR3 is made up of 11 amino acids. CDR3 nucleotides: TGTGCCAGCAGTCCTTCCTACGAGCAGTACTTC. It codes for CASSPSYEQYF.

The CDR3 here is CASSSEGTGYGYTF. The DNA for the CDR3 is TGTGCCAGCAGCTCAGAGGGAACCGGCTATGGCTACACCTTC. The V gene is TRBV5-8, the J gene TRBJ1-2, with unresolved D. The CDR3 sequence is 14 residues long. V was pared by 3 bases and J by 4 bases, with 13 bases between. Germline CDR1 SGHTS, CDR2 YDEGEE. Using reference TRBV5-8 and TRBJ1-2 for the parts outside the CDR3, the full variable domain is EAGVTQSPTHLIKTRGQQATLRCSPISGHTSVYWYQQALGLGLQFLLWYDEGEERNRGNFPPRFSGRQFPNYSSELNVNALELEDSALYLCASSSEGTGYGYTFGSGTRLTVV.

The table lists this clone with a few counts. The chain links TRBV5-4 to TRBJ2-1, with 9 bases identical to TRBD2. CDR3 size: 17 residues. Germline V CDR1 and CDR2: SGHNT, YYREEE (reference sequence). With 3 bases clipped from V and 8 bases from J, the junction kept 15 bases outside the gene matches. DNA of the CDR3: TGTGCCAGCAGCTCTAGTAAGCGGGGGGCAACCTCCGATGAGCAGTTCTTC. It translates to CASSSSKRGATSDEQFF.

V and J are TRBV21-1 and TRBJ2-7; TRBD2 is the table's D call and was not checked against the DNA. TRBV21-1 is given as a pseudogene. This CDR3 is built from 18 residues. CDR3 residues: CASSKNHPPAGGLYEQYF. The CDR3 nucleotides are TGTGCCAGCAGCAAAAACCACCCCCCAGCGGGGGGGCTCTACGAGCAGTACTTC.

This clone has only one observation. The J gene is TRBJ2-5, the V gene TRBV10-2; D is unclear. Trimming took off 0 bases at V and 5 bases at J, with 4 bases between the two ends. This CDR3 has 12 amino acids. Germline V gene lookup returns CDR1 WSHSY and CDR2 SAAADI. CDR3 nucleotides: TGCGCCAGCAGTGAGTCCGGGGAGACCCAGTACTTC. Translation gives CASSESGETQYF.

The V gene is TRBV10-3, the J gene TRBJ1-4, with D hard to call. The V gene's germline CDR1 is ENHRY and CDR2 SYGVKD. The CDR3 sequence is 15 residues long. The V gene lost 7 bases and the J gene lost 8 bases, with 20 bases spanning the gap. CDR3 nucleotides: TGTGCCATCATACAGCGGAATCTCCCTAGGGAAAAACTGTTTTTT. Translated: CAIIQRNLPREKLFF.

The rearrangement uses TRBV6-5 and TRBJ1-4; a weak D match, TRBD1 (6 bases). The V gene's germline CDR1 is MNHEY and CDR2 SVGAGI. This CDR3 comprises 13 residues. The V and J ends lost 9 bases and 4 bases respectively, with 12 bases between them. The CDR3 region has the DNA TGTGCCAGTACAGGGCGGATTAATGAAAAACTGTTTTTT. Amino acid sequence: CASTGRINEKLFF.

The table lists this clone with a few counts. The J gene is TRBJ2-2, the V gene TRBV5-6; D is perhaps TRBD1 (6 bases). Germline CDR1 and CDR2: SGHDT and YYEEEE. Trimming left V 4 bases short and J 7 bases short, with 14 bases between. The CDR3 loop spans 14 amino acids. The CDR3 region is CASSAGTSGGELFF. The DNA for the CDR3 is TGTGCCAGCAGCGCCGGGACAAGCGGCGGGGAGCTGTTTTTT.

The rearrangement joins TRBV6-6 to TRBJ1-6; 7 bases agree with TRBD1. Trimming at V came to 6 bases and at J to 5 bases, leaving 10 bases not matched to a gene. The CDR3 extends over 16 amino acids. Germline CDR1 and CDR2: MNHNY and SVGAGI (reference sequence). The DNA for the CDR3 is TGTGCCAGCAGCCTCCCTTTGACAGGGAATAATTCACCCCTCCACTTT. This translates into CASSLPLTGNNSPLHF.

V gene TRBV4-2 combines with J gene TRBJ1-2, with TRBD1 matching over 9 bases. CDR3 length equals 16 residues. J was trimmed by 3 bases and V by 1 base; bases with no gene match: 6. Germline CDR1 reads LGHNA; CDR2 reads YNFKEQ. CDR3: CASSQVYRDRDYGYTF. The DNA for the CDR3 is TGTGCCAGCAGCCAAGTTTATCGGGACAGGGACTATGGCTACACCTTC.

V gene TRBV19 combines with J gene TRBJ1-5; 7 nucleotides match TRBD1. This CDR3 region has 15 residues. Trimming removed 7 bases from V and 1 base from J; junction bases left unmatched: 7. In germline, CDR1 is LNHDA, CDR2 SQIVND (reference sequence). The CDR3 here is CASTPGTVSNQPQHF. The CDR3 bases are TGTGCCAGTACCCCCGGGACAGTAAGCAATCAGCCCCAGCATTTT.

V and J are TRBV5-8 and TRBJ1-2; 7 bases align to TRBD1. V was clipped by 5 bases and J by 8 bases; unmatched bases: 12. The CDR3 runs to 14 residues. In germline, CDR1 is SGHTS, CDR2 YDEGEE. The CDR3 protein is CASRIEGGGEGYTF. CDR3 DNA: TGTGCCAGCAGAATCGAAGGAGGGGGCGAAGGCTACACCTTC.

V gene TRBV18 combines with J gene TRBJ1-4, with 7 bases matching TRBD1. The CDR3 runs 15 residues. The junction had 7 bases not matched to a gene; V was cut back by 4 bases and J by 5 bases. Germline V CDR1 and CDR2: KGHSH, LQKENI. CDR3 loop: CASSQDGTANEKLFF. CDR3 bases: TGTGCCAGCTCACAGGACGGGACAGCGAATGAAAAACTGTTTTTT.